This TCR beta chain emerged from a study of cytomegalovirus exposure and HLA in healthy donors. Researchers ran the PCR with 60 Vbeta and 13 Jbeta primers. The protocol was immunoSEQ multiplex PCR, while the TCRdb copy is restricted to in-frame clones and leaves out a portion. Of 50,000 to 65,000 clones in the sample, under 85% were seen once. The CDR3 loop spans 15 amino acids. Trimming stripped 1 base from V and 5 bases from J, with 16 bases between. Material for sequencing was PBMCs. This clonotype was sampled from a man between 45 and 60 years old in good health and CMV-seropositive. The rearrangement uses TRBV5-7 and TRBJ2-7, with D possibly being TRBD2 (5 bases). TRBV5-7 is reported as an ORF; its role is uncertain. The CDR3 region has the DNA TGTGCCAGCAGCTTGAGTTCGGGGAAAAGCCACGAGCAGTACTTC. Protein: CASSLSSGKSHEQYF.